A single sample is the source of the 14 T cell receptor delta chains below, sequenced in a study of gamma-delta chains in newborns, infants, children. TCRdb reapplied CATT to the reads. Altogether approximately 950 delta-chain clones are present, approximately 1.4% being singletons, with the ten largest covering about 26%. The sample comprised blood. These receptors were collected from a child in good health.

As concerns this clone: This may stem from a read error, because a much larger clone lies one nucleotide away. At the DNA level, this CDR3 is encoded by other sequences in the same sample as well. The chain uses TRDV2 and TRDJ1, with 12 nucleotides matching TRDD3. Per germline, CDR1 GEAIGNYY and CDR2 EKD. The CDR3 is 17 amino acids. The chain's CDR3 is CACDNLLGDTGTDKLIF. The DNA of the CDR3 is TGTGCCTGCGACAACTTACTGGGGGATACTGGTACCGATAAACTCATCTTT.

This clone has a handful of counts. This DNA translates differently at residue 13 from the TCRdb protein, which is that of a much larger clone; a read error is likely, and the protein shown is the DNA's own translation. The chain is built from TRDV2 and TRDJ1; TRDD3 aligns across 11 bases. V shed 3 bases and J 4 bases; nucleotides not matched to a gene: 15. Germline V gene lookup returns CDR1 GEAIGNYY and CDR2 EKD. The CDR3 is made up of 18 amino acids. The chain's CDR3 is CACDGLVMGDTRLDKLIF. The CDR3 DNA follows: TGTGCCTGTGACGGACTAGTAATGGGGGATACGCGTCTCGATAAACTCATCTTT.

This clone was seen a few times. Since a much larger clone is just one base distant, this may be a read error. The sample holds other DNA sequences that translate to the same CDR3. V is TRDV2 and J is TRDJ1, with TRDD3 matching over 13 bases. The CDR3 sequence is 18 residues long. The germline V gene encodes CDR1 GEAIGNYY and CDR2 EKD. The CDR3 coding sequence is TGTGCCTGTGACTACACTGGGGGATACGAGGGGCATCCCGATAAGCTCATCTTT. It specifies CACDYTGGYEGHPDKLIF.

Comment on this clone: A read error likely explains this, since a far larger clone differs by one base. Other DNA sequences of this sample code for an identical CDR3. The chain carries TRDV2 and TRDJ1, with 11 bases fitting TRDD3. In germline, CDR1 is GEAIGNYY, CDR2 EKD. The CDR3 has 18 amino acids. CDR3 nucleotide sequence: TGTGCCTGTGACGAAGTGGGGGATACGCGGAAAGGAACCGACAAACTCATCTTT. Translating it yields CACDEVGDTRKGTDKLIF.

Within the sample, this clone is large. In the same sample, other DNA sequences code for this CDR3. The DNA for the CDR3 is TGTGCCTGTGACACATCGGGACTGGGGGGTCCCTCGTACACCGATAAACTCATCTTT. As protein: CACDTSGLGGPSYTDKLIF. The chain employs TRDV2 and TRDJ1; the match to TRDD3 covers 8 bases. Germline CDR1 reads GEAIGNYY; CDR2 reads EKD. CDR3 length equals 19 residues. Germline trimming cut 1 base from V and 0 bases from J; bases unmatched to any gene: 15.

Concerning this clone itself: Only one base separates this from a far larger clonotype, so it likely reflects a read error. The chain joins TRDV2 to TRDJ1; D possibly corresponds to TRDD3 (5 bases). Trimming stripped 3 bases from V and 0 bases from J, with 13 bases between. The CDR3 loop spans 15 amino acids. Germline lookup yields CDR1 GEAIGNYY and CDR2 EKD. The DNA for the CDR3 is TGTGCCTGTGACCCTCCGGGGGCCCACACCGATAAACTCATCTTT. This encodes CACDPPGAHTDKLIF.

A remark on this clone: A read error likely explains this, since a far larger clone differs by one base. The chain has TRDV2 and TRDJ1; no clear D. CDR3 length: 14 residues. Germline CDR1 GEAIGNYY, CDR2 EKD. The CDR3 reads CACDTVGYTDKPIF. CDR3 in DNA: TGTGCCTGTGACACCGTAGGCTACACCGATAAACCCATCTTT.

Regarding this clone: A far larger clone is only one base removed, so a read error is likely. The sample holds other DNA sequences that translate to the same CDR3. The J gene is TRDJ1, the V gene TRDV2; 7 nucleotides match TRDD3. The CDR3 contains 18 residues. V was pared by 0 bases and J by 0 bases, with 12 bases of the junction left unmatched. Germline CDR1 GEAIGNYY, CDR2 EKD. The CDR3, as DNA: TGTGCCTGTGACACCTTGGTTGCCGGGGATAAGTACACCGATAAACTCATCTTT. This gives the protein CACDTLVAGDKYTDKLIF.

This clone was picked up a small number of times. A far more abundant clone sits one base away, making this likely a read error. The chain uses TRDV2 and TRDJ2; 7 bases align to TRDD3. The germline gives CDR1 GEAIGNYY, CDR2 EKD. CDR3 length: 19 residues. J gave up 8 bases and V 3 bases, and 23 bases lay outside the gene matches. CDR3 nucleotides: TGTGCCTGTGACTCCGTCCTAGACCCCCTGGAGGATACGACGGCACAACTCTTCTTT. Its protein product is CACDSVLDPLEDTTAQLFF.

With respect to this clone: The TCRdb protein, from a much larger clone, departs from this DNA's translation at residue 3, likely by read error; the protein shown derives from the DNA. The chain carries TRDV2 and TRDJ3; no definite D call. Germline CDR1 is GEAIGNYY and CDR2 is EKD. CDR3 length: 17 amino acids. This chain's CDR3 is CARDTPDSSWDTRQMFF. The CDR3 DNA sequence: TGTGCCCGTGACACCCCTGACAGCTCCTGGGACACCCGACAGATGTTTTTC.

Of note for this clone: This probably arose from a read error, given a far larger clone one base away. V usage is TRDV2 and J usage is TRDJ3, with D perhaps TRDD3 (6 bases). Germline CDR1 is GEAIGNYY and CDR2 is EKD. The V end lost 4 bases, the J end lost 5 bases, and 26 bases lay between the germline ends. The CDR3 covers 20 residues. The chain's CDR3 is CACDSLMRDTKSRDTRQMFF. The CDR3 nucleotides are TGTGCCTGTGATAGCCTAATGAGAGATACGAAGTCCCGGGACACCCGACAGATGTTTTTC.

This clone was observed a few times. Given a much more abundant clone one base away, this may be a read error. The chain employs TRDV2 and TRDJ1, with D possibly TRDD3 on 5 matching bases. V was cut by 1 base and J by 3 bases, with 17 bases left in between. Germline V lookup: CDR1 GEAIGNYY, CDR2 EKD. The CDR3 length is 16 residues. The CDR3 region has the DNA TGTGCCTGTGACACGGTTTCTGAGGGATTTCCCGATAAACTCATCTTT. Protein: CACDTVSEGFPDKLIF.

Concerning this clone itself: A much larger clone lies a single base off, so this may be a read error. This specimen includes other DNA sequences encoding the same CDR3. This sequence joins TRDV2 and TRDJ3; the match to TRDD3 covers 11 bases. The CDR3 spans 19 residues. Germline CDR1 GEAIGNYY, CDR2 EKD. The CDR3 loop reads CACDRGLLGDIGDTRQMFF. The CDR3 coding sequence is TGTGCCTGTGACCGGGGTTTACTGGGGGATATCGGGGACACCCGTCAGATGTTTTTC.

In regard to this clone: It differs at one base from a far larger clone, so likely a read error. The V and J genes are TRDV2 and TRDJ1, with D unclear. Germline CDR1 is GEAIGNYY and CDR2 is EKD. The CDR3 loop spans 14 amino acids. This chain's CDR3 is CARDTLRTMDKLIF. The CDR3 DNA is TGTGCCCGTGACACATTACGTACGATGGATAAACTCATCTTT.